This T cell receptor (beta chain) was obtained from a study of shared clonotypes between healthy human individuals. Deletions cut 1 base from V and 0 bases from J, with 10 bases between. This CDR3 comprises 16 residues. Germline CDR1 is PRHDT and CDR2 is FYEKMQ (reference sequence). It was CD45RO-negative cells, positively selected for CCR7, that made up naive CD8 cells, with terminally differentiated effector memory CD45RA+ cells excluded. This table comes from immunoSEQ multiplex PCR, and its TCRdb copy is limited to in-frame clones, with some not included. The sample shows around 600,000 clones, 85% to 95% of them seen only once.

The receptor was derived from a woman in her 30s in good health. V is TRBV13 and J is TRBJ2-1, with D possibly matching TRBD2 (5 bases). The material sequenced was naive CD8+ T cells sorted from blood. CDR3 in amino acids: CASSLVARNSYNEQFF. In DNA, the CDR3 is TGTGCCAGCAGCTTAGTAGCGAGAAACTCCTACAATGAGCAGTTCTTC.